One T cell receptor (beta chain) is described in this entry. Its cognate antigen is unknown. The sample originates from a study of cytomegalovirus exposure and HLA in healthy donors. Overall study results and limits: Reports credit the classifier with highly specific, highly sensitive diagnosis of cytomegalovirus status.

Generated by immunoSEQ multiplex PCR, the TCRdb table keeps only in-frame clones and is missing some. The data contain some 340,000 clones, around 90% of them seen just once; the ten biggest clones take up approximately 1.2%. The sequence came from a woman aged 25 to 39 in good health and CMV-seropositive. The sequenced sample was PBMCs.

CDR3 nucleotide sequence: TGTGCCAGCAGCTTAGGAGCTGGCTACGAGCAGTACTTC. It encodes CASSLGAGYEQYF. The chain links TRBV7-8 to TRBJ2-7; D not resolved. V dropped 1 base and J dropped 3 bases, with 7 bases sitting between them. The CDR3 has 13 residues. The V gene's germline CDR1 is SGHVS and CDR2 FQNEAQ.